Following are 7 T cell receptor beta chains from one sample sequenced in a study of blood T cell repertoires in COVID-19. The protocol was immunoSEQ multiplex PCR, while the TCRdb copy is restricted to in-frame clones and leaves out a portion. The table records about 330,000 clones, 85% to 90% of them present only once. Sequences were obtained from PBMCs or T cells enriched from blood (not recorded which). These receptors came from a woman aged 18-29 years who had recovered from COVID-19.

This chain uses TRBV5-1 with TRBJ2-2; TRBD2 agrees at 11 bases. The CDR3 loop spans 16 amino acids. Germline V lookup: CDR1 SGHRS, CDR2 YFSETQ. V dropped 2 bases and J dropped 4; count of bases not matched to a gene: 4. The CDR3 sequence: CASSLLAGAVTGELFF. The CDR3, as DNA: TGCGCCAGCAGCTTACTAGCGGGGGCCGTCACCGGGGAGCTGTTTTTT.

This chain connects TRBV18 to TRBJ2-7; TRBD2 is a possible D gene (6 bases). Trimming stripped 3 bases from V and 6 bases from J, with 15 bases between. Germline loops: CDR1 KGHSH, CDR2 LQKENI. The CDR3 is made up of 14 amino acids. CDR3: CASSPQMEGVEQYF. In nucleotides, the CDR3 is TGTGCCAGCTCACCGCAAATGGAGGGCGTCGAGCAGTACTTC.

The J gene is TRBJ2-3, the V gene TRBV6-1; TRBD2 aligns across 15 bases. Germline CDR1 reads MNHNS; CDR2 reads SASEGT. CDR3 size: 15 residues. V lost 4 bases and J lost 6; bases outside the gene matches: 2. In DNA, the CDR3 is TGTGCCAGCAGTGGGACTAGCGGGGGGGCCGATACGCAGTATTTT. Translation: CASSGTSGGADTQYF.

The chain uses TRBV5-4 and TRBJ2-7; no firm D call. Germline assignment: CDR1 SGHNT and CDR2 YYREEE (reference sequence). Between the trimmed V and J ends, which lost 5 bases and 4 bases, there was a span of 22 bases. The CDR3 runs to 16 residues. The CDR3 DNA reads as TGTGCCAGCAGAATGAATATTACAGCCAGACAATACGAGCAGTACTTC. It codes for CASRMNITARQYEQYF.

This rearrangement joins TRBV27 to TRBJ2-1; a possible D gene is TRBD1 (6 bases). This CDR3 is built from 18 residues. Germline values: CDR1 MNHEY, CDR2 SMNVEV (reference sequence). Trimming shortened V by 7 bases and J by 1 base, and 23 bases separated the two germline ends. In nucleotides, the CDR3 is TGTGCCAGCACCCGGGACACCCTTGGGACGTCGTCCTACAATGAGCAGTTCTTC. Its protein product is CASTRDTLGTSSYNEQFF.

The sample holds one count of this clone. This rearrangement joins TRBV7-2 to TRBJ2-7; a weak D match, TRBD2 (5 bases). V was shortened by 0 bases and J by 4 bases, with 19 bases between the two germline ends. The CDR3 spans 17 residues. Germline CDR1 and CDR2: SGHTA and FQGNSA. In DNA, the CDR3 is TGTGCCAGCAGCTTAGCGCCTAGCTGGGATCCCGGGTACGAGCAGTACTTC. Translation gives CASSLAPSWDPGYEQYF.

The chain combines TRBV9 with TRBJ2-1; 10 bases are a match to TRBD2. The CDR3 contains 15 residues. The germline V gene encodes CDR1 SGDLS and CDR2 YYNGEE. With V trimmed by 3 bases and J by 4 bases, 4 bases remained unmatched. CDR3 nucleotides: TGTGCCAGCAGCGCCCTTAGCGGGGGGTACAATGAGCAGTTCTTC. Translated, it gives CASSALSGGYNEQFF.